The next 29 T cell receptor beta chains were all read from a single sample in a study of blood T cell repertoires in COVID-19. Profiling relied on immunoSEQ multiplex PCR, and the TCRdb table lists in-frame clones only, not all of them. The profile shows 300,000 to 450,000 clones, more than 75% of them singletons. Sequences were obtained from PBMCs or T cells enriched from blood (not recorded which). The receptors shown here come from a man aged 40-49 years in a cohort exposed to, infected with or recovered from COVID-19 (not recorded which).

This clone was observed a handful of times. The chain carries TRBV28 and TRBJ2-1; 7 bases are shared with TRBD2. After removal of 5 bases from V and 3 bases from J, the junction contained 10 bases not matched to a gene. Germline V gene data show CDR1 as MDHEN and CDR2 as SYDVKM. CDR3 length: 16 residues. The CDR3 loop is CASSPLQRGFYNEQFF. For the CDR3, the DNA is TGTGCCAGCAGTCCCCTTCAGCGGGGATTCTACAATGAGCAGTTCTTC. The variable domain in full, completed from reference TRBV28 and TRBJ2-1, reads DVKVTQSSRYLVKRTGEKVFLECVQDMDHENMFWYRQDPGLGLRLIYFSYDVKMKEKGDIPEGYSVSREKKERFSLILESASTNQTSMYLCASSPLQRGFYNEQFFGPGTRLTVL.

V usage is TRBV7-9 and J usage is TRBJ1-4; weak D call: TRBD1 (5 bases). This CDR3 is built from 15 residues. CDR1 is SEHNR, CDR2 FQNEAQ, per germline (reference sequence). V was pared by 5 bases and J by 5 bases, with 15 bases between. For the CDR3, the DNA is TGTGCCAGCAGCCGGGGGACGGGGAGCAATGAAAAACTGTTTTTT. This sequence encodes CASSRGTGSNEKLFF.

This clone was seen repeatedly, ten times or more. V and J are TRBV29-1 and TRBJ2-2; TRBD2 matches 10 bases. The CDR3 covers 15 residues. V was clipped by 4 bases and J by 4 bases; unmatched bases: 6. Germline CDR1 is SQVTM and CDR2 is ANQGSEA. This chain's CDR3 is CSVGGLAESTGELFF. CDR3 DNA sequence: TGCAGCGTTGGAGGACTAGCGGAGAGCACCGGGGAGCTGTTTTTT.

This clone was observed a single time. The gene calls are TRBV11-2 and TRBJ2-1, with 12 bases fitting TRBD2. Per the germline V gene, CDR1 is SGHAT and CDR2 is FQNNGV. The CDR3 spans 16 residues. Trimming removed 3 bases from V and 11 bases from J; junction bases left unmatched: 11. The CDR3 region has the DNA TGTGCCAGCAGCTTGTTACTAGCGGGAGGTCCCGGCAAGCAGTTCTTC. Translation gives CASSLLLAGGPGKQFF.

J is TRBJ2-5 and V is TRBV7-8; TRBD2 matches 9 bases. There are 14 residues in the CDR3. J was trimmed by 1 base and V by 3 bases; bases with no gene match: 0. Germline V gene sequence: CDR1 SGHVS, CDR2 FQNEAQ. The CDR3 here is CASSLTSGQETQYF. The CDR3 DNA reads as TGTGCCAGCAGCTTGACTAGCGGCCAAGAGACCCAGTACTTC.

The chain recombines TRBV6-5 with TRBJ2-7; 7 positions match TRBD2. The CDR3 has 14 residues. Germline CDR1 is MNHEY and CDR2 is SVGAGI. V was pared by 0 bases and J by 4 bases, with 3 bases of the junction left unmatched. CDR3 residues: CASSYSGGVYEQYF. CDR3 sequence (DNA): TGTGCCAGCAGTTACTCGGGGGGGGTTTACGAGCAGTACTTC.

CDR3 protein: CASSPGTEPTGELFF. In nucleotides, the CDR3 is TGTGCCAGCTCACCGGGGACTGAACCAACCGGGGAGCTGTTTTTT. The chain combines TRBV18 with TRBJ2-2, with a possible D match to TRBD2 (6 bases). The CDR3 totals 15 residues. V lost 3 bases and J lost 5, with 13 bases in between. Germline assignment: CDR1 KGHSH and CDR2 LQKENI.

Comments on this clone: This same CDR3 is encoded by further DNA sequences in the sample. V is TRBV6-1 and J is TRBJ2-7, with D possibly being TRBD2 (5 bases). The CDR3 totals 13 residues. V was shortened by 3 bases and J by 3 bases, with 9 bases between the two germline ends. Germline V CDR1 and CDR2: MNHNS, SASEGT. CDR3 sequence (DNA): TGTGCCAGCAGTGAGCCTAGCAGCTACGAGCAGTACTTC. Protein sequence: CASSEPSSYEQYF.

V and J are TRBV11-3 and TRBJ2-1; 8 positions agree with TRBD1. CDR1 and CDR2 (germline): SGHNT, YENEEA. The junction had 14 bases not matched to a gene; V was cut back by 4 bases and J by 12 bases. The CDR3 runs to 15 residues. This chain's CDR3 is CASSSGQAGGGMQFF. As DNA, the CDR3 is TGTGCCAGCAGCTCGGGACAGGCCGGCGGTGGGATGCAGTTCTTC.

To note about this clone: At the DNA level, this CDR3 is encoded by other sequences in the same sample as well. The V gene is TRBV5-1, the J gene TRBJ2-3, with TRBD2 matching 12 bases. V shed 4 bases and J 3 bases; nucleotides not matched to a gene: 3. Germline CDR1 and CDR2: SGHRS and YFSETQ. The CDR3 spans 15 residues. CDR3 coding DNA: TGCGCCAGCAGCCTAGCGGGAGGGAGAACAGATACGCAGTATTTT. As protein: CASSLAGGRTDTQYF.

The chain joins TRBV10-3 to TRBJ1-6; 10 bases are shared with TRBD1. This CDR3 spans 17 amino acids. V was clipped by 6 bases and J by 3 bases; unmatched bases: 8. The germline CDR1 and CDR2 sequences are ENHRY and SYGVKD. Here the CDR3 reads CAIREGQGGNYNSPLHF. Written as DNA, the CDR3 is TGTGCCATCAGGGAAGGACAGGGGGGGAACTATAATTCACCCCTCCACTTT.

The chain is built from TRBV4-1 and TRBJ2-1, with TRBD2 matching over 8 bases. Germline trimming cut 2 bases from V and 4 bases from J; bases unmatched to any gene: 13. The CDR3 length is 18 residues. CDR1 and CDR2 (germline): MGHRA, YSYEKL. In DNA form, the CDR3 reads TGCGCCAGCAGCCAACAACCCGAAGCGGGAGAATTTTACAATGAGCAGTTCTTC. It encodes CASSQQPEAGEFYNEQFF.

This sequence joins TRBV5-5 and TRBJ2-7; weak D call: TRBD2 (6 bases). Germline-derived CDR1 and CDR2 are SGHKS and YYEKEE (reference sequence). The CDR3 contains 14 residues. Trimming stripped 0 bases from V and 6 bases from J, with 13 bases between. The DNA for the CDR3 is TGTGCCAGCAGCTTGGTGACTAGGGTGGGCGAGCAGTACTTC. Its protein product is CASSLVTRVGEQYF.

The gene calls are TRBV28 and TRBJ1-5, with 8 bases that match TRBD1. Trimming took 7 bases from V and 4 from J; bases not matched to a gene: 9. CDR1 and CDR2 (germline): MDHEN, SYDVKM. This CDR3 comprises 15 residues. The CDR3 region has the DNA TGTGCCAGCACCCTAGACAGGGGAAGAAATCAGCCCCAGCATTTT. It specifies CASTLDRGRNQPQHF. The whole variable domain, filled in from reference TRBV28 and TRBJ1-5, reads DVKVTQSSRYLVKRTGEKVFLECVQDMDHENMFWYRQDPGLGLRLIYFSYDVKMKEKGDIPEGYSVSREKKERFSLILESASTNQTSMYLCASTLDRGRNQPQHFGDGTRLSIL.

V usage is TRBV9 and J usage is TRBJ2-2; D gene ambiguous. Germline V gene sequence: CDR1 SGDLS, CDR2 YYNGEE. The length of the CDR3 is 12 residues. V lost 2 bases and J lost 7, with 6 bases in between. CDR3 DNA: TGTGCCAGCAGCGTCCTCGGCGGGGAGCTGTTTTTT. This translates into CASSVLGGELFF.

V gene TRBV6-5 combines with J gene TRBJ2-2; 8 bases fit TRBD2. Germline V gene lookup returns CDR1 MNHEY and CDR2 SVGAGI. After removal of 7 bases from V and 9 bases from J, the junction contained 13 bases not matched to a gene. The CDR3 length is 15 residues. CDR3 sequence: CASTQSASGFRELFF. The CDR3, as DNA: TGTGCCAGCACTCAGTCGGCTAGCGGGTTCCGGGAGCTGTTTTTT.

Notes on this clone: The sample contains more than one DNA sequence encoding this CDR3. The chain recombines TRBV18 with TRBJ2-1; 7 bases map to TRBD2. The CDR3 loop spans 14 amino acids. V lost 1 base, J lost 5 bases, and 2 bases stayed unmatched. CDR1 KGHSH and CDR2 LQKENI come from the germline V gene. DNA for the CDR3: TGTGCCAGCTCACCACTAGCGGGTAACAATGAGCAGTTCTTC. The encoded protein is CASSPLAGNNEQFF.

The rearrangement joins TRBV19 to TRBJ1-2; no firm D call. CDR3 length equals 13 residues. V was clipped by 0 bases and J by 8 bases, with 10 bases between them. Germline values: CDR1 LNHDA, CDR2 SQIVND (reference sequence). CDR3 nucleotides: TGTGCCAGTAGTATAGAAACGGGTCGGGGCTACACCTTC. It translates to CASSIETGRGYTF. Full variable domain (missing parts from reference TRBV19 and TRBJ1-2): DGGITQSPKYLFRKEGQNVTLSCEQNLNHDAMYWYRQDPGQGLRLIYYSQIVNDFQKGDIAEGYSVSREKKESFPLTVTSAQKNPTAFYLCASSIETGRGYTFGSGTRLTVV.

CDR3 amino acids: CASSLAGTSGGGNEQFF. In nucleotides, the CDR3 is TGTGCCAGCAGCTTGGCTGGCACTAGCGGGGGGGGGAATGAGCAGTTCTTC. The rearrangement links TRBV5-8 to TRBJ2-1; 13 nucleotides align to TRBD2. The CDR3 runs 17 residues. The germline CDR1 and CDR2 sequences are SGHTS and YDEGEE. V was clipped by 0 bases and J by 7 bases; unmatched bases: 7.

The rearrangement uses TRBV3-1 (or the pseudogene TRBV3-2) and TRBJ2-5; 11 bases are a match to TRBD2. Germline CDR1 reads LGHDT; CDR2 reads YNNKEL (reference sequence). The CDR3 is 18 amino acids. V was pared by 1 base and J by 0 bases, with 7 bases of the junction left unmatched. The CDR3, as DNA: TGTGCCAGCAGCCAAGGACTACTAGCGGGAGCACACCAAGAGACCCAGTACTTC. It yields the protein CASSQGLLAGAHQETQYF.

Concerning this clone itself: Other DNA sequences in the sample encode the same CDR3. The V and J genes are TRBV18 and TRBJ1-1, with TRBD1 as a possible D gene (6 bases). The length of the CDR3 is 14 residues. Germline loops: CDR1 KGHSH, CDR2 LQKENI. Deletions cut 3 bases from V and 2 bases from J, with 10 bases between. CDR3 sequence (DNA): TGTGCCAGCTCACCTGGACAGAAAAACACTGAAGCTTTCTTT. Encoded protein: CASSPGQKNTEAFF.

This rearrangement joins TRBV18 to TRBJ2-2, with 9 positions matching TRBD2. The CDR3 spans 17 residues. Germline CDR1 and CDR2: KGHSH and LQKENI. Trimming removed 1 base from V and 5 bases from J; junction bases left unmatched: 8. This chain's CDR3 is CASSPRWREGQTGELFF. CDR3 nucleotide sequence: TGTGCCAGCTCACCACGATGGCGGGAGGGCCAGACCGGGGAGCTGTTTTTT.

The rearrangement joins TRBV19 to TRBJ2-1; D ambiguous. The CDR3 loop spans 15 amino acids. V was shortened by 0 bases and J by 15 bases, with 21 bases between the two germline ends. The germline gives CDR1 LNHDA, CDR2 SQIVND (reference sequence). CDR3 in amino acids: CASSIDLTGLERRFF. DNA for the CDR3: TGTGCCAGTAGTATAGATCTTACCGGCCTGGAGAGGCGGTTCTTC.

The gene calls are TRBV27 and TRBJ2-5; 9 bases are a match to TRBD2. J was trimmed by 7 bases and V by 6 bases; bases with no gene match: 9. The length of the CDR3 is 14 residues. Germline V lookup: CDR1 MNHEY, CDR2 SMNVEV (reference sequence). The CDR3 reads CASRFKREAGTQYF. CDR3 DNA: TGTGCCAGCAGGTTCAAGCGGGAGGCCGGGACCCAGTACTTC.

Written as DNA, the CDR3 is TGTGCCAGCAGCTTAGGGCGAAACTACGAGCAGTACTTC. Residues: CASSLGRNYEQYF. The genes are TRBV13 and TRBJ2-7; D not certain. Germline CDR1 reads PRHDT; CDR2 reads FYEKMQ (reference sequence). Trimming took off 0 bases at V and 3 bases at J, with 6 bases between the two ends. The CDR3 has 13 amino acids.

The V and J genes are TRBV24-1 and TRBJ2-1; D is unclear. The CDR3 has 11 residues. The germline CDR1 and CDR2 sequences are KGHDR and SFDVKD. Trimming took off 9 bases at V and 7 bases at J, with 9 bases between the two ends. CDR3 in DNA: TGTGCCACCCAACAATTGAATGAGCAGTTCTTC. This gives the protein CATQQLNEQFF.

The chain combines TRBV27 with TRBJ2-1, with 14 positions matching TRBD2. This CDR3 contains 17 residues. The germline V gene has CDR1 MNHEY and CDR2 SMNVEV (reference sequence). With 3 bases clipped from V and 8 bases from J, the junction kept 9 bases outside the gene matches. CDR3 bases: TGTGCCAGCAGTTTCCTATCGACTAGCGGGAGGGCGGATGAGCAGTTCTTC. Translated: CASSFLSTSGRADEQFF.

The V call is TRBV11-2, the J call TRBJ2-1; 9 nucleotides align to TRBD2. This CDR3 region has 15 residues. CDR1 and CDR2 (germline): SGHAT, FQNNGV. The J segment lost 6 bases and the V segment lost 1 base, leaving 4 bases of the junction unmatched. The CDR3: CASSLGLAVPNEQFF. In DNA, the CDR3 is TGTGCCAGCAGCTTAGGACTAGCGGTCCCCAATGAGCAGTTCTTC.

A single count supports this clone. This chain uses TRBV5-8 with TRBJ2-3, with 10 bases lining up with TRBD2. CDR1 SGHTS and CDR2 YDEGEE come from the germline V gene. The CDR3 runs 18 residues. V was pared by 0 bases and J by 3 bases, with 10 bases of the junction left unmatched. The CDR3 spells CASSLGAVSSGRTDTQYF. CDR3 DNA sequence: TGTGCCAGCAGCTTGGGCGCCGTCTCTAGCGGGAGAACAGATACGCAGTATTTT.